The 24 T cell receptor beta chains listed next were all sequenced from one sample in a study. TCRdb re-derived calls from the 5' RACE reads in MiXCR, one entry per CDR3 protein. The data show tens of thousands of distinct CDR3 sequences, around 26% seen once. The source material was naive CD4+ T cells sorted from blood. Subset in this sample: naive CD4+ T cells, CD4+CD45RA+CD25-. The receptor source for this set is a female donor with breast cancer.

The chain is built from TRBV6-1 and TRBJ1-5, with D possibly matching TRBD1 (6 bases). This CDR3 is built from 13 residues. The V end was cut by 7 bases, the J end by 9 bases, with 16 bases between. CDR1 is MNHNS, CDR2 SASEGT, per germline. For the CDR3, the DNA is TGTGCCAGCACCGAAACGGGGGCAGGGCCCCAGCATTTT. Translation gives CASTETGAGPQHF.

This clonotype was picked up a small number of times. This chain links TRBV12-3 or TRBV12-4 with TRBJ1-4; possible D gene TRBD1, 5 bases. Deletions cut 4 bases from V and 8 bases from J, with 17 bases between. This CDR3 is 15 amino acids long. The CDR3 reads CASSSNRGAREKLFF. CDR3 DNA sequence: TGTGCCAGCAGTTCCAATCGCGGGGCAAGGGAAAAACTGTTTTTT.

CDR3 DNA sequence: TGTGCCAGCAGCCCCTGGACAGATACAGATACGCAGTATTTT. This encodes CASSPWTDTDTQYF. The chain joins TRBV7-2 to TRBJ2-3; D is possibly TRBD1 (6 bases). V was shortened by 5 bases and J by 3 bases, with 12 bases between the two germline ends. Germline CDR1 SGHTA, CDR2 FQGNSA. This CDR3 has 14 residues.

This clonotype is medium-sized. The chain links TRBV6-2 or TRBV6-3 to TRBJ2-7, with 9 bases fitting TRBD1. The V segment lost 5 bases and the J segment 1 base; nucleotides outside the gene matches: 9. Germline CDR1 reads MNHEY; CDR2 reads SVGEGT. The CDR3 covers 16 residues. The CDR3 is CASSTYPGTGSYEQYF. The DNA of the CDR3 is TGTGCCAGCAGTACCTATCCCGGGACAGGGTCCTACGAGCAGTACTTC.

This clonotype was found a few times. The genes are TRBV21-1 and TRBJ1-5. TRBV21-1 represents a pseudogene. CDR3 length: 14 residues. DNA of the CDR3: TGTGCCAGCCCGTATGGGATGGGCAATCAGCCCCAGCATTTT. Residues: CASPYGMGNQPQHF.

The V call is TRBV12-3 or TRBV12-4, the J call TRBJ1-1; perhaps TRBD1 as D (6 bases). V gave up 6 bases and J gave up 4 bases, with 12 bases separating them. CDR3 length equals 13 residues. CDR3 loop: CASRGDISTEAFF. The CDR3 DNA reads as TGTGCCAGCAGGGGGGACATCAGCACTGAAGCTTTCTTT.

The sample holds a few counts of this clonotype. The chain couples TRBV29-1 to TRBJ1-2; 9 bases map to TRBD1. CDR1 is SQVTM, CDR2 ANQGSEA, per germline. CDR3 length equals 13 residues. J was trimmed by 3 bases and V by 6 bases; bases with no gene match: 5. The CDR3 DNA reads as TGCAGCGTGGGGACAGGGCCTGACTATGGCTACACCTTC. Translated, it gives CSVGTGPDYGYTF.

V gene TRBV20-1 combines with J gene TRBJ2-7; possible D gene TRBD2, 6 bases. Germline assignment: CDR1 DFQATT and CDR2 SNEGSKA (reference sequence). The CDR3 spans 15 residues. The germline V and J ends were trimmed by 3 bases and 3 bases, with 18 bases remaining between them. The DNA of the CDR3 is TGCAGTGCTAGCCCCGATCTAGCGTACAACTACGAGCAGTACTTC. Residues: CSASPDLAYNYEQYF.

V is TRBV5-1 and J is TRBJ2-7; D call uncertain. Trimming cost V 0 bases and J 0 bases, with 10 bases left between them. Germline V lookup: CDR1 SGHRS, CDR2 YFSETQ. CDR3 length: 15 amino acids. The DNA of the CDR3 is TGCGCCAGCAGCTTGGATGGTCATAGCTCCTACGAGCAGTACTTC. Protein: CASSLDGHSSYEQYF.

As concerns this clonotype: A single base separates this from a much larger clone, so it may be a read error. The J gene is TRBJ1-1, the V gene TRBV15; no clear D gene. The V gene's germline CDR1 is LNHNV and CDR2 YYDKDF (reference sequence). This CDR3 comprises 14 residues. Written as DNA, the CDR3 is TGTGCCACCAGCAGAGATCTGGCAGGAACTGGAGCTTTCTTT. It translates to CATSRDLAGTGAFF.

The chain is built from TRBV7-2 and TRBJ2-1, with D tentatively TRBD1 (7 bases). The CDR3 covers 16 residues. CDR1 and CDR2 from the germline V gene are SGHTA and FQGNSA. Trimming pared 4 bases from V and 1 base from J, leaving 14 bases between. CDR3 sequence: CASSSRGRRSYNEQFF. DNA of the CDR3: TGTGCCAGCAGCTCCAGGGGGAGGAGGTCCTACAATGAGCAGTTCTTC.

A remark on this clonotype: This may stem from a read error, because a much larger clone lies one nucleotide away. V usage is TRBV20-1 and J usage is TRBJ2-3; 7 bases match TRBD1. The germline gives CDR1 DFQATT, CDR2 SNEGSKA (reference sequence). Germline trimming cut 7 bases from V and 5 bases from J; bases unmatched to any gene: 12. The CDR3 runs to 14 residues. CDR3 in amino acids: CSVPHRNRGDTQYF. In DNA, the CDR3 is TGCAGTGTTCCTCACCGGAACAGGGGAGATACGCAGTATTTT.

This clonotype has a handful of counts. The rearrangement joins TRBV2 to TRBJ2-4; 8 positions agree with TRBD1. In germline, CDR1 is SNHLY, CDR2 FYNNEI. The CDR3 sequence is 14 residues long. J was trimmed by 8 bases and V by 7 bases; bases with no gene match: 10. The DNA of the CDR3 is TGTGCCAGCAAGCCAGGGGGCTTTACTGACATTCAGTACTTC. It yields the protein CASKPGGFTDIQYF.

This clonotype has only a few counts. V gene TRBV7-2 combines with J gene TRBJ2-1; 10 nucleotides align to TRBD1. The V and J ends lost 3 bases and 7 bases, in that order; junction bases with no gene match: 3. This CDR3 comprises 14 residues. Germline-derived CDR1 and CDR2 are SGHTA and FQGNSA. CDR3 bases: TGTGCCAGCAGCTTCGGACAGGGGGTTAATGAGCAGTTCTTC. It encodes CASSFGQGVNEQFF.

The chain joins TRBV5-1 to TRBJ2-5; possible D gene TRBD1, 5 bases. The CDR3 contains 14 residues. V gave up 0 bases and J gave up 1 base, with 7 bases separating them. CDR1 is SGHRS, CDR2 YFSETQ, per germline. The DNA of the CDR3 is TGCGCCAGCAGCTTGGAGACAGCCCAAGAGACCCAGTACTTC. It encodes CASSLETAQETQYF.

This chain joins TRBV12-3 or TRBV12-4 and TRBJ1-5; D not certain. CDR3 length equals 13 residues. V was pared by 3 bases and J by 7 bases, with 10 bases between. The CDR3 DNA reads as TGTGCCAGCAGTTTTTACGAGGAGCAGCCCCAGCATTTT. Translated, it gives CASSFYEEQPQHF.

This clonotype was detected a few times. The chain carries TRBV4-1 and TRBJ1-4, with a tentative D call TRBD1 (5 bases). The CDR3 has 17 amino acids. The V gene lost 1 base and the J gene lost 8 bases, with 20 bases spanning the gap. Per germline, CDR1 MGHRA and CDR2 YSYEKL. The chain's CDR3 is CASSQGYAGRPDEKLFF. The CDR3, as DNA: TGCGCCAGCAGCCAAGGCTACGCGGGACGCCCTGACGAAAAACTGTTTTTT.

This clonotype was recorded a few times. The V call is TRBV12-3 or TRBV12-4, the J call TRBJ1-2, with a possible D match to TRBD1 (6 bases). The CDR3 runs 13 residues. With 5 bases removed from V and 5 bases from J, the gap between germline ends came to 12 bases. CDR3 loop: CASSGTQGYGYTF. The CDR3 bases are TGTGCCAGCAGTGGGACGCAGGGGTATGGCTACACCTTC.

V gene TRBV9 combines with J gene TRBJ2-1, with D maybe TRBD2 (5 bases). Germline loops: CDR1 SGDLS, CDR2 YYNGEE. This CDR3 is 16 amino acids long. V was pared by 0 bases and J by 6 bases, with 16 bases between. In nucleotides, the CDR3 is TGTGCCAGCAGCGTAGGGATAGGAGGAGATACCAATGAGCAGTTCTTC. It translates to CASSVGIGGDTNEQFF.

This clonotype was recorded many times. The chain recombines TRBV6-2 or TRBV6-3 with TRBJ2-1, with TRBD2 matching 14 bases. The length of the CDR3 is 17 residues. Germline assignment: CDR1 MNHEY and CDR2 SVGEGT. The J segment lost 4 bases and the V segment lost 0 bases, leaving 2 bases of the junction unmatched. The CDR3 DNA reads as TGTGCCAGCAGTTACTCGGGACTAGCGGGAGTGTACAATGAGCAGTTCTTC. This gives the protein CASSYSGLAGVYNEQFF.

The chain has TRBV7-9 and TRBJ2-7; D could derive from TRBD1 or TRBD2 (5 bases each). The CDR3 consists of 13 residues. Trimming took 5 bases from V and 3 from J, leaving 11 bases between them. From germline, CDR1 is SEHNR and CDR2 FQNEAQ (reference sequence). In DNA, the CDR3 is TGTGCCAGCAGCCCAGAGGGGAACTACGAGCAGTACTTC. It translates to CASSPEGNYEQYF.

CDR3 amino acids: CASSAQPGTGKNQPQHF. The CDR3 nucleotides are TGTGCCAGCAGTGCCCAACCCGGGACAGGGAAGAATCAGCCCCAGCATTTT. The V gene is TRBV6-1, the J gene TRBJ1-5; 9 nucleotides agree with TRBD1. This CDR3 has 17 amino acids. From germline, CDR1 is MNHNS and CDR2 SASEGT. V dropped 4 bases and J dropped 4; count of bases not matched to a gene: 11.

CDR3 loop: CASSPGQREAFF. As DNA, the CDR3 is TGTGCCAGCAGCCCCGGACAGAGAGAAGCTTTCTTT. V gene TRBV28 combines with J gene TRBJ1-1, with a tentative D call TRBD1 (6 bases). The length of the CDR3 is 12 residues. Trimming pared 6 bases from V and 8 bases from J, leaving 13 bases between. Germline values: CDR1 MDHEN, CDR2 SYDVKM.

This clonotype was observed at least ten times. V usage is TRBV4-1 and J usage is TRBJ2-1; D is uncertain. V dropped 0 bases and J dropped 13 bases, with 13 bases sitting between them. The CDR3 length is 13 residues. Per germline, CDR1 MGHRA and CDR2 YSYEKL. CDR3 coding DNA: TGCGCCAGCAGCCAAGAGTCCCGGGTCCGACAGTTCTTC. It translates to CASSQESRVRQFF.